The 9 T cell receptor beta chains below were found in one sample sequenced in a study of PD-1 blockade in classical Hodgkin lymphoma (dated by TCRdb to 2018 to 2021). The time point label here, explained by the study, means: cycle 2 day 1 (C2D1) of nivolumab. Every trial patient had relapsed following autologous stem cell transplantation, and prior brentuximab vedotin exposure was what differed among cohorts A, B and C. Libraries came from the immunoSEQ multiplex PCR assay. The table was pulled from immuneACCESS by TCRdb, which kept in-frame rearrangements only. Such tables lose some clones; where checked, under half of the loss comes from unresolved V genes, and the rest has no known cause. The sample table records roughly 50,000 clones; around three quarters of these occur just once. In total, the top ten clones hold approximately 23% of the sample. Specimen: peripheral blood mononuclear cells (PBMCs), collected before the second cycle of nivolumab. These receptors all stem from a human donor with classical Hodgkin lymphoma.

The V call is TRBV5-1, the J call TRBJ2-2, with D maybe TRBD2 (6 bases). The V gene's germline CDR1 is SGHRS and CDR2 YFSETQ. The CDR3 consists of 13 residues. V was pared by 7 bases and J by 6 bases, with 13 bases between. The CDR3 is CASLGLIPGELFF. The CDR3 nucleotides are TGCGCCAGCCTCGGACTAATTCCCGGGGAGCTGTTTTTT.

The chain is built from TRBV5-4 and TRBJ2-2; no reliable D call. The germline V gene has CDR1 SGHNT and CDR2 YYREEE (reference sequence). V was pared by 4 bases and J by 7 bases, with 11 bases between. The CDR3 length is 13 residues. The CDR3 here is CASSPPPGGELFF. CDR3 nucleotides: TGTGCCAGCAGCCCCCCCCCAGGCGGGGAGCTGTTTTTT.

V usage is TRBV10-2 and J usage is TRBJ2-7; 9 bases fit TRBD2. The CDR3 has 15 amino acids. V lost 0 bases to trimming and J lost 2 bases; unmatched junction nucleotides: 2. Germline CDR1 reads WSHSY; CDR2 reads SAAADI. The CDR3: CASSESASGTYEQYF. CDR3 nucleotides: TGCGCCAGCAGTGAGTCGGCTAGCGGGACCTACGAGCAGTACTTC.

The V and J genes are TRBV6-4 and TRBJ2-4; unclear D gene. The V and J ends lost 6 bases and 3 bases respectively, with 3 bases between them. Per the germline V gene, CDR1 is MRHNA and CDR2 is SNTAGT. The CDR3 is 11 residues long. DNA of the CDR3: TGTGCCAGCAGAGTCAAAAACATTCAGTACTTC. As protein: CASRVKNIQYF.

The V and J genes are TRBV2 and TRBJ1-2; D is unresolved. CDR3 length: 15 amino acids. Trimming removed 7 bases at V and 4 bases at J, with 19 bases between. Looked up from germline, CDR1 is SNHLY and CDR2 is FYNNEI. The CDR3 sequence: CASIAGRPTPYGYTF. The DNA for the CDR3 is TGTGCCAGCATCGCTGGCAGGCCGACACCCTATGGCTACACCTTC.

V is TRBV5-6 and J is TRBJ2-6, with D uncertain. This CDR3 is built from 13 residues. Germline CDR1 is SGHDT and CDR2 is YYEEEE. V lost 6 bases to trimming and J lost 4 bases, with 8 bases between them. The CDR3 loop reads CASTPVGANVLTF. CDR3 DNA: TGTGCCAGCACCCCTGTGGGGGCCAACGTCCTGACTTTC.

V and J are TRBV11-3 and TRBJ2-1; TRBD2 might be the D (5 bases). CDR1 and CDR2 from the germline V gene are SGHNT and YENEEA. V dropped 4 bases and J dropped 6 bases, with 19 bases sitting between them. This CDR3 is 16 amino acids long. The CDR3 sequence is CASSWSGSEIFNEQFF. The CDR3 bases are TGTGCCAGCAGCTGGAGTGGTAGCGAGATATTCAATGAGCAGTTCTTC.

A note on this clone: Other nucleotide sequences from this sample produce the same CDR3. This chain connects TRBV2 to TRBJ1-4; D is uncertain. This CDR3 comprises 14 residues. CDR1 and CDR2 (germline): SNHLY, FYNNEI. Trimming pared 2 bases from V and 8 bases from J, leaving 12 bases between. The CDR3 sequence is CASSERLSREKLFF. In DNA, the CDR3 is TGTGCCAGCAGTGAACGCCTAAGTAGAGAAAAACTGTTTTTT.

There are a few counts of this clone. This chain links TRBV7-2 with TRBJ1-3, with no clear D. Germline V gene data show CDR1 as SGHTA and CDR2 as FQGNSA. This CDR3 is built from 14 residues. V was shortened by 4 bases and J by 4 bases, with 11 bases between the two germline ends. The CDR3 loop reads CASSSTPEGNTIYF. The CDR3 coding sequence is TGTGCCAGCAGCTCGACGCCCGAAGGAAACACCATATATTTT. Full variable domain (remainder filled in from reference TRBV7-2 and TRBJ1-3): GAGVSQSPSNKVTEKGKDVELRCDPISGHTALYWYRQSLGQGLEFLIYFQGNSAPDKSGLPSDRFSAERTGGSVSTLTIQRTQQEDSAVYLCASSSTPEGNTIYFGEGSWLTVV.